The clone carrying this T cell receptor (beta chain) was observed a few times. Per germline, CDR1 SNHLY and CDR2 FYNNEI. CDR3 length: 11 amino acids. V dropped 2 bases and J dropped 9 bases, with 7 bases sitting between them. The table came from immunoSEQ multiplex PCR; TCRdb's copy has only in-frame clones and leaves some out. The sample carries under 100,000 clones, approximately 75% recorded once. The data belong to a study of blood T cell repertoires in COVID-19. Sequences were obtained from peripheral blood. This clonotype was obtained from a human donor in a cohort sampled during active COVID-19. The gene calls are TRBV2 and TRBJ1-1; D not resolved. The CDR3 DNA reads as TGTGCCAGCAGTGAATGGCGGCAAGCTTTCTTT. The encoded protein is CASSEWRQAFF. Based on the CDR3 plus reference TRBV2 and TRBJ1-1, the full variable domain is EPEVTQTPSHQVTQMGQEVILRCVPISNHLYFYWYRQILGQKVEFLVSFYNNEISEKSEIFDDQFSVERPDGSNFTLKIRSTKLEDSAMYFCASSEWRQAFFGQGTRLTVV.